This T cell receptor beta chain was obtained from a study of T cell repertoires in cytomegalovirus infection. General observations from the study: The ex vivo response was dominated by HLA-C-restricted CMV-specific TCR beta clonotypes.

The germline V gene encodes CDR1 SGHTA and CDR2 FQGNSA. The CDR3 is 17 residues long. The V and J ends lost 4 bases and 0 bases, in that order; junction bases with no gene match: 3. TCRdb used MiXCR to reprocess the reads, holding one entry per CDR3 protein. The sample includes approximately 500,000 distinct CDR3 sequences, around 11% of them seen just once. This clonotype appeared many times. Antigen: not known. The rearrangement joins TRBV7-2 to TRBJ2-2, with 12 bases fitting TRBD2. Sequencing was done on a sample of PBMCs. This TCR was sampled from a human donor in good health (CMV status not recorded). Some clones in this sample may be carry-over from other donors' samples. The CDR3 sequence is CASSSRTSGANTGELFF. The CDR3 coding sequence is TGTGCCAGCAGCTCGAGGACTAGCGGGGCGAACACCGGGGAGCTGTTTTTT.